This T cell receptor (beta chain) was captured in a study of blood T cell repertoires in COVID-19. Study-level background: Samples representing acute and convalescent COVID-19 were sourced from the United States, Italy and Spain. PBMCs, B-cell-depleted T cells, or T cells provided the cDNA or gDNA that made up the material.

Trimming removed 6 bases at V and 2 bases at J, with 11 bases between. CDR1 is LNHDA, CDR2 SQIVND, per germline (reference sequence). The CDR3 totals 14 residues. Original analysis: The assay estimated nucleated cells by amplifying reference gene primers. Repertoires were generated with immunoSEQ multiplex PCR, while TCRdb's copy carries only in-frame clones and drops some. D and trimming come from the DNA, and the V and J calls and clone size come from that table. The sample shows fewer than 250,000 clones, around 80% of them seen only once. The TCR sequence derives from a woman between 45 and 65 years old with acute or convalescent COVID-19. The genes are TRBV19 and TRBJ1-5; D is uncertain. Sequencing was done on a sample of peripheral blood. CDR3 amino acids: CASSISGRNQPQHF. In DNA form, the CDR3 reads TGTGCCAGTAGCATAAGCGGGCGCAATCAGCCCCAGCATTTT.